The clone carrying this T cell receptor beta chain came up a few times. As yet, its antigen is unknown. The sample originates from a study of early T cells in non-severe SARS-CoV-2 infection. Study-wide findings and caveats: Anti-spike CD8 responses were favored by VDJdb matching, which missed private and CD4 specificities.

Unique molecular identifier tags were affixed to discrete cDNA molecules. TCRdb processed the 5' RACE reads anew with MiXCR; each CDR3 protein has one entry. Found here are 56,000 or so distinct CDR3 sequences, over 7% of them singletons; the top ten hold about 4%. Sequenced: whole blood. The source of this sequence is an adult who was a healthcare worker with PCR-confirmed SARS-CoV-2 infection or an uninfected control (not recorded which).

The CDR3 coding sequence is TGTGCCAGCAGTTTACAGGGGTACAATGAGCAGTTCTTC. Translating it yields CASSLQGYNEQFF. J is TRBJ2-1 and V is TRBV27; weak D call: TRBD1 (6 bases). Germline V gene data show CDR1 as MNHEY and CDR2 as SMNVEV (reference sequence). The V end lost 2 bases, the J end lost 4 bases, and 6 bases lay between the germline ends. The CDR3 runs 13 residues.